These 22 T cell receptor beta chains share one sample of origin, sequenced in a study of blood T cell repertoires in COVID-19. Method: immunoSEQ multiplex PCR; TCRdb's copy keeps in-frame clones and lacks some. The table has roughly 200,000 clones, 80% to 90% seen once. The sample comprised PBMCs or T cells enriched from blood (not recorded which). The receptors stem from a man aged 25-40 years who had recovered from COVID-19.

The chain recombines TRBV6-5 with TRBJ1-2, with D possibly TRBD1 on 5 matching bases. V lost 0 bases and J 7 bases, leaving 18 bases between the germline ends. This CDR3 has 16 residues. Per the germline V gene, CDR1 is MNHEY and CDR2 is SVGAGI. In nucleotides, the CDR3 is TGTGCCAGCAGTTACTCGGTGGGCAGGGAAAAGTCTGGCTACACCTTC. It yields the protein CASSYSVGREKSGYTF.

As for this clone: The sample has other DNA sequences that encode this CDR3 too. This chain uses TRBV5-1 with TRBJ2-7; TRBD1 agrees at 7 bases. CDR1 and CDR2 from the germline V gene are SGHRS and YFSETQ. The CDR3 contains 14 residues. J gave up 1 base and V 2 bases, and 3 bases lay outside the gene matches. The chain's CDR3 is CASSLGGESYEQYF. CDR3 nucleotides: TGCGCCAGCAGCTTAGGGGGCGAATCCTACGAGCAGTACTTC.

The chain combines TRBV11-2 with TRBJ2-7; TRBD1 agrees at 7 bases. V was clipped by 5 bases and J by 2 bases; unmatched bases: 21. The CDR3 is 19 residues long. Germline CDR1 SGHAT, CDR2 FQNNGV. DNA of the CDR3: TGTGCCAGCAGCCCCCTGAAGACAGGGTTGCATGGAGTCCCCTACGAGCAGTACTTC. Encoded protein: CASSPLKTGLHGVPYEQYF.

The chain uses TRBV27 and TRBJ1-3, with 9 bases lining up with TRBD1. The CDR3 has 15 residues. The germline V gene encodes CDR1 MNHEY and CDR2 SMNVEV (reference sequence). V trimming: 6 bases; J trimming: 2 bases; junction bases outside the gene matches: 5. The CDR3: CASRQGAQAGNTIYF. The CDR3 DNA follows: TGTGCCAGCAGACAGGGGGCTCAGGCTGGAAACACCATATATTTT.

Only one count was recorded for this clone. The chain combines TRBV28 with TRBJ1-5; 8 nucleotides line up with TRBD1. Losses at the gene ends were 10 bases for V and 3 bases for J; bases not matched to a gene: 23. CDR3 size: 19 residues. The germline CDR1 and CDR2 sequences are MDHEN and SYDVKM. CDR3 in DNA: TGTGCCATCCGGACAGGGTTTTGGAAACCTCGGACGGACAATCAGCCCCAGCATTTT. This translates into CAIRTGFWKPRTDNQPQHF.

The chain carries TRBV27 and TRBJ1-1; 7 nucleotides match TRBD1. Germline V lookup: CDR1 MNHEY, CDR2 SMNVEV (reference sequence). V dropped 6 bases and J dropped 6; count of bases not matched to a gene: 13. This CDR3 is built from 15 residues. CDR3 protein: CASRVGGPGYSEAFF. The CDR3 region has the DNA TGTGCCAGCAGGGTAGGGGGCCCCGGCTACTCTGAAGCTTTCTTT.

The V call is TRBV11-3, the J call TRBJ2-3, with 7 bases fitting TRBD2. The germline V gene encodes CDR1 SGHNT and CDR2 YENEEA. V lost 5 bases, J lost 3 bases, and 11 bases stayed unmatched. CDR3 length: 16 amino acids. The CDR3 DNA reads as TGTGCCAGCAGCCGTCGGACTAGTTTAGGAACAGATACGCAGTATTTT. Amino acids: CASSRRTSLGTDTQYF.

The CDR3 here is CATSRDGFVAGGEQETQYF. The CDR3 bases are TGTGCCACCAGCAGAGACGGGTTCGTTGCGGGAGGTGAACAAGAGACCCAGTACTTC. The genes are TRBV15 and TRBJ2-5; the match to TRBD2 covers 8 bases. Germline assignment: CDR1 LNHNV and CDR2 YYDKDF (reference sequence). This CDR3 comprises 19 residues. After removal of 0 bases from V and 2 bases from J, the junction contained 14 bases not matched to a gene.

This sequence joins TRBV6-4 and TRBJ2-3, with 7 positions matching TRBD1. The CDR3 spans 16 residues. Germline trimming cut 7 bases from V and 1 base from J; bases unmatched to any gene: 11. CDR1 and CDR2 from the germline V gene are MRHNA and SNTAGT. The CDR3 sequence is CASTYDRAPGTDTQYF. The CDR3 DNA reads TGTGCCAGCACCTACGACAGGGCGCCGGGCACAGATACGCAGTATTTT.

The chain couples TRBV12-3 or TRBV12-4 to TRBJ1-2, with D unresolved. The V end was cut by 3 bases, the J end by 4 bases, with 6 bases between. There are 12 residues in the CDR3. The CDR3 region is CASSFESYGYTF. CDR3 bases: TGTGCCAGCAGTTTCGAGTCCTATGGCTACACCTTC.

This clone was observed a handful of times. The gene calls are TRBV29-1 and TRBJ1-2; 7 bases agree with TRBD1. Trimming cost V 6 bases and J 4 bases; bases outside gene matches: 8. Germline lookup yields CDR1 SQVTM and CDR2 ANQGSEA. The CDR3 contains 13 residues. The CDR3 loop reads CSVQTGIPYGYTF. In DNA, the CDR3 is TGCAGCGTGCAGACAGGGATCCCCTATGGCTACACCTTC.

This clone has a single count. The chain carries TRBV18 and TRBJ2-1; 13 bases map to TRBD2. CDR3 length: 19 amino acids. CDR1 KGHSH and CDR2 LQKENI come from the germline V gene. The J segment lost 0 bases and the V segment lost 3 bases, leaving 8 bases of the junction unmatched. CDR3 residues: CASSPKTSGGPSSYNEQFF. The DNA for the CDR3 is TGTGCCAGCTCACCGAAGACTAGCGGGGGGCCTAGCTCCTACAATGAGCAGTTCTTC.

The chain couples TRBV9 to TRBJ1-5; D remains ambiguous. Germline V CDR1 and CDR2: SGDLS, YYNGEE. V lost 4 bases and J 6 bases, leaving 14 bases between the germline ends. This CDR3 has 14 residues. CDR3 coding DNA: TGTGCCAGCAGCCCAGAGGGCGGCCCTCAGCCCCAGCATTTT. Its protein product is CASSPEGGPQPQHF.

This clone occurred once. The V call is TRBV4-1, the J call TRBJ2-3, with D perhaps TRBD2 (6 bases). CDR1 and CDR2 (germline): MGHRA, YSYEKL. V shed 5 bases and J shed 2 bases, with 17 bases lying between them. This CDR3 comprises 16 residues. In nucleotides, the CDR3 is TGCGCCAGCAGCACCCGGCCCAGGGACTCCACAGATACGCAGTATTTT. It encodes CASSTRPRDSTDTQYF.

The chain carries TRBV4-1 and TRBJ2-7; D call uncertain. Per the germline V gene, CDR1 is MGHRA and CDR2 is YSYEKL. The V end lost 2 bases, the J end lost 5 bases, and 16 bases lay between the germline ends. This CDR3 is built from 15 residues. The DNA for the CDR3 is TGCGCCAGCAGCCAACCGGTCCCGAGGCGGAACGAGCAGTACTTC. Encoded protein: CASSQPVPRRNEQYF.

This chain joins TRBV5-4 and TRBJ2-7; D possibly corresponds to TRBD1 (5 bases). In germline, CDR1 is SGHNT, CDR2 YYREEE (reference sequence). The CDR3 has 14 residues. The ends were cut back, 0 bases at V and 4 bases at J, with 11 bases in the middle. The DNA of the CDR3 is TGTGCCAGCAGCTTGGCACTGGGGCAGTACGAGCAGTACTTC. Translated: CASSLALGQYEQYF.

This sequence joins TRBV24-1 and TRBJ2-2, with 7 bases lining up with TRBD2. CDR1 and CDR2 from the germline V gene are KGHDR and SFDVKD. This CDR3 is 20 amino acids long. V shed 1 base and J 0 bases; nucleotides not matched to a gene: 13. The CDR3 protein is CATSDFRGRRRETNTGELFF. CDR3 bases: TGTGCCACCAGTGATTTTAGGGGTAGGCGGCGGGAGACGAACACCGGGGAGCTGTTTTTT.

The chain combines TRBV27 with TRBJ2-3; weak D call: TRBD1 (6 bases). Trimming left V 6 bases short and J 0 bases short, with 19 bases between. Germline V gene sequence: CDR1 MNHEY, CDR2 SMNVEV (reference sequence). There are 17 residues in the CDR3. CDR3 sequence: CASSFRSTGSSTDTQYF. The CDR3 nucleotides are TGTGCCAGCAGCTTCCGATCGACAGGTTCTAGCACAGATACGCAGTATTTT.

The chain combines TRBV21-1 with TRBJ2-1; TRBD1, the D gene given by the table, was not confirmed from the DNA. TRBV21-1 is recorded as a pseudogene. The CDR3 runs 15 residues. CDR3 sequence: CASTMGQEGPNEQFF. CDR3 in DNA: TGTGCCAGCACCATGGGACAGGAGGGACCCAATGAGCAGTTCTTC.

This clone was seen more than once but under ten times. The CDR3 protein is CATSDFLASIDEQFF. The CDR3 nucleotides read TGTGCCACCAGTGATTTCCTAGCATCTATCGATGAGCAGTTCTTC. The chain has TRBV24-1 and TRBJ2-1; possibly TRBD2 for D (5 bases). The CDR3 contains 15 residues. Germline V gene data show CDR1 as KGHDR and CDR2 as SFDVKD. The V and J ends lost 1 base and 8 bases respectively, with 14 bases between them.

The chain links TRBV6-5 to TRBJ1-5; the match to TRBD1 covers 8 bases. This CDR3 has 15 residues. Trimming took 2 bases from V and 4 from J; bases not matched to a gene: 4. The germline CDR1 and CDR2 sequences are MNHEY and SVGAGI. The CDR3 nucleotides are TGTGCCAGCAGTTACGGCAGGGGGCTTAATCAGCCCCAGCATTTT. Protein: CASSYGRGLNQPQHF.

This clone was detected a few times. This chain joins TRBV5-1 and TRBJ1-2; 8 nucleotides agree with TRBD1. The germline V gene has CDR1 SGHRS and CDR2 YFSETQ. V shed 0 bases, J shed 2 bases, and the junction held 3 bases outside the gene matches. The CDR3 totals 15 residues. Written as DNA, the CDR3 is TGCGCCAGCAGCTTGGATCAGGGGGCGAACTATGGCTACACCTTC. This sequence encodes CASSLDQGANYGYTF.